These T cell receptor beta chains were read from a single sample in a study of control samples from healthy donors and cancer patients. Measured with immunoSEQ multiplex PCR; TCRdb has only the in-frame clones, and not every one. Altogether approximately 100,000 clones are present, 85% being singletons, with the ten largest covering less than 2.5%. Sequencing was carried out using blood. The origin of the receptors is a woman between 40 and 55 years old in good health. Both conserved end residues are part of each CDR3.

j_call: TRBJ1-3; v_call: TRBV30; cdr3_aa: CAWSTGFSGNTIYF
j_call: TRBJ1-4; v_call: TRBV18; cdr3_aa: CASSPDRMGEKLFF
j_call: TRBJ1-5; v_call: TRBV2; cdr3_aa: CASSVGTGNQPQHF
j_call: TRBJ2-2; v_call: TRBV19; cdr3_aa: CASRKGNTGELFF
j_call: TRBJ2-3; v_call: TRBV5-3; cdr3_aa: CARSHIRDTQYF
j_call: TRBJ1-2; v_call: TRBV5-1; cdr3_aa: CASSSGTGRARGYTF
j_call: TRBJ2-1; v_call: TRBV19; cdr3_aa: CASSISGISYNEQFF
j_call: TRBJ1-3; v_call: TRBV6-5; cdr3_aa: CASERGATGNTIYF
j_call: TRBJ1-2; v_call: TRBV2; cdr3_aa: CASSDLYGYTF
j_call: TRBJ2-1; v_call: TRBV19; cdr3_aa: CASRGLAGVSYNEQFF
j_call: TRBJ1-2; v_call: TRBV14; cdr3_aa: CASSASTGFGDNYGYTF
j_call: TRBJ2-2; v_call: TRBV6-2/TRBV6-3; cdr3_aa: CASSYSGQDEAGELFF
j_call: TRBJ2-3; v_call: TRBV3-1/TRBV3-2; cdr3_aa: CASSQWTSGDTDTQYF
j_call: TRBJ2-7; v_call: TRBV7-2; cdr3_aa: CASSFGSGAREQYF
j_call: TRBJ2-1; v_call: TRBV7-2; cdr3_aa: CASSSSSGGGNEQFF
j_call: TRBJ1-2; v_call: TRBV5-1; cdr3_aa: CASSVQGGNYGYTF
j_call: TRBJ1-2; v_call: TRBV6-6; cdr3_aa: CASSYGQGGGYTF
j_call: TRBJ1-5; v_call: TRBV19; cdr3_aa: CASSVQGGGQPQHF
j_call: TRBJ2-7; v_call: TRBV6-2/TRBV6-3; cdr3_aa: CASSYSYTGAKDYEQYF
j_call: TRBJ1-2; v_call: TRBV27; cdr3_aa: CASSSRQTGALYGYTF
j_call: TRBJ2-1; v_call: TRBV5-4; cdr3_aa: CASSWGDGLHNEQFF
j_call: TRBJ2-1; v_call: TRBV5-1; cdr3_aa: CASSSPGTSGNNEQFF
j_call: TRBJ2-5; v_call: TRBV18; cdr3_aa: CASSPPRGGFQETQYF
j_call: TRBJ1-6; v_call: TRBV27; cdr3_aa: CASSLRDRDNSPLHF
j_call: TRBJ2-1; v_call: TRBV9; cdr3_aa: CASSALRDDRTYNEQFF